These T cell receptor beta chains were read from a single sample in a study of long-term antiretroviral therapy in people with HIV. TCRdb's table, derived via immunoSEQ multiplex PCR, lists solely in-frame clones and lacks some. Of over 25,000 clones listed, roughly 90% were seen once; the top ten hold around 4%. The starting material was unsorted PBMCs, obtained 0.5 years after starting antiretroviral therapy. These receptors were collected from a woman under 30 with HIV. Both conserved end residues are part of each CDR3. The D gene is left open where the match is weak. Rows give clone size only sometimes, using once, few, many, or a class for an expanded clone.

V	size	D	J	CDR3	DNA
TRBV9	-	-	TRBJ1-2	CASSVEKSFRYGYTF	TGTGCCAGCAGCGTTGAAAAGTCCTTTAGATATGGCTACACCTTC
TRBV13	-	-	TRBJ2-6	CASSLPGESSGANVLTF	TGTGCCAGCAGCCTGCCGGGGGAGAGCTCTGGGGCCAACGTCCTGACTTTC
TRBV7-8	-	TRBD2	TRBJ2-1	CASSPGTSEYNEQFF	TGTGCCAGCAGTCCCGGGACTAGCGAGTACAATGAGCAGTTCTTC
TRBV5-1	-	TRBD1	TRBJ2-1	CASSLGDRDEQFF	TGCGCCAGCAGCTTGGGGGACAGGGATGAGCAGTTCTTC
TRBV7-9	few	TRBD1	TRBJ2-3	CASSSLNRDRGQGQYF	TGTGCCAGCAGCTCACTCAACAGGGACAGGGGGCAGGGGCAGTATTTT
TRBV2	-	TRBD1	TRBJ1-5	CASSSTSGTVSNQPQHF	TGTGCCAGCAGTTCTACCTCCGGGACAGTTAGCAATCAGCCCCAGCATTTT
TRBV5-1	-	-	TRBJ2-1	CASSLVGVAARQFF	TGCGCCAGCAGCTTGGTGGGCGTAGCGGCCCGGCAGTTCTTC
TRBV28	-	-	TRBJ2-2	CASSPLGGELFF	TGTGCCAGCAGTCCACTGGGCGGGGAGCTGTTTTTT
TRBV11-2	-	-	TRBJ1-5	CASSLDPTKPQHF	TGTGCCAGCAGCTTAGATCCGACGAAGCCCCAGCATTTT
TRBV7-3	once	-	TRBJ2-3	CASSLQGGLGLADTQYF	TGTGCCAGCAGCCTACAGGGAGGGCTTGGATTGGCAGATACGCAGTATTTT
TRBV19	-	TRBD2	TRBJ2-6	CASSLPGGRANVLTF	TGTGCCAGTAGCCTCCCGGGGGGTCGGGCCAACGTCCTGACTTTC
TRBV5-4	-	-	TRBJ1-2	CASSLGDSPSRLLYGYTF	TGTGCCAGCAGCTTGGGCGACAGCCCAAGTCGACTACTCTATGGCTACACCTTC
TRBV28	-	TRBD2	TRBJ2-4	CASSAGGVVYKNIQYF	TGTGCCAGCAGCGCTGGGGGGGTAGTGTACAAAAACATTCAGTACTTC
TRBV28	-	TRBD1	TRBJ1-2	CASSRGQTNYGYTF	TGTGCCAGCAGCCGGGGACAGACTAACTATGGCTACACCTTC
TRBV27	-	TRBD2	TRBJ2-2	CASSWDYSTGELFF	TGTGCCAGCAGTTGGGACTATTCAACCGGGGAGCTGTTTTTT
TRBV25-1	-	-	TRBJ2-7	CASSLQGPGSYEQYF	TGTGCCAGCAGTCTACAGGGACCTGGCAGCTACGAGCAGTACTTC
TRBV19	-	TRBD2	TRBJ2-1	CASSFKGLAGLDNEQFF	TGTGCCAGTAGTTTCAAGGGACTAGCGGGACTCGACAATGAGCAGTTCTTC
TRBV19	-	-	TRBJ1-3	CASNSAGGRGDTIYF	TGTGCCAGTAACTCGGCGGGGGGGCGAGGAGACACCATATATTTT
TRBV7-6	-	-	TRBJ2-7	CASSSEPTGEQYF	TGTGCCAGCAGCTCGGAGCCGACTGGCGAGCAGTACTTC
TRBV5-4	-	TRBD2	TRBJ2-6	CATQRGAGANVLTF	TGTGCCACACAGCGGGGAGCTGGGGCCAACGTCCTGACTTTC
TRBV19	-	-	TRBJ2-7	CASSIGPESYEQYF	TGTGCCAGTAGTATAGGCCCAGAATCCTACGAGCAGTACTTC
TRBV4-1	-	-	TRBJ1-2	CASSPPGNYGYTF	TGCGCCAGCAGCCCTCCGGGAAACTATGGCTACACCTTC
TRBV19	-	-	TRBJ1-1	CASSIAFGRVNTEAFF	TGTGCCAGTAGTATAGCCTTTGGGCGGGTGAACACTGAAGCTTTCTTT
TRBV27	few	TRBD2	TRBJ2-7	CASRLLATYEQYF	TGTGCCAGCAGATTACTAGCGACCTACGAGCAGTACTTC
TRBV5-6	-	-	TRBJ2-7	CASSPVVGVAGTRGEQYF	TGTGCCAGCAGCCCCGTGGTTGGCGTGGCCGGTACCCGCGGAGAGCAGTACTTC
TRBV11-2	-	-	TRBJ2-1	CASSLDVSFHEQFF	TGTGCCAGCAGCTTAGATGTCAGTTTCCATGAGCAGTTCTTC
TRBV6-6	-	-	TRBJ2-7	CASSPIDEQYF	TGTGCCAGCAGCCCTATTGACGAGCAGTACTTC
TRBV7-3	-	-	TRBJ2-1	CASSLEYPGAEQFF	TGTGCCAGCAGCTTAGAATACCCGGGAGCTGAGCAGTTCTTC
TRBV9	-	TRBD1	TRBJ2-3	CASSVGGFRGRNTQYF	TGTGCCAGCAGCGTAGGAGGGTTCAGGGGGCGAAATACGCAGTATTTT